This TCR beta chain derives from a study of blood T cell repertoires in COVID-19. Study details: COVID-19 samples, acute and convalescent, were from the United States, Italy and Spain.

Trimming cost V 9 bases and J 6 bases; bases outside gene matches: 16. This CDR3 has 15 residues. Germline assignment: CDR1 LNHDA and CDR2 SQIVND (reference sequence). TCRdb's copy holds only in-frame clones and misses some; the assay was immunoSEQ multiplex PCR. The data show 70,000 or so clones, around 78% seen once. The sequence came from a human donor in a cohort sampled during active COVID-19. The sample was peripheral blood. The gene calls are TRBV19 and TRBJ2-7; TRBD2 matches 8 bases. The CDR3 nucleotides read TGTGCCAGCAGACCCTCTCCAGCGGGAGTGGGCGAGCAGTACTTC. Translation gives CASRPSPAGVGEQYF.